This T cell receptor (beta chain) was found in a study of blood T cell repertoires in COVID-19. Overall study: The United States, Italy and Spain provided the acute and convalescent COVID-19 samples. T cells, B-cell-depleted T cells, or PBMCs supplied cDNA or gDNA.

As processed by the authors: Estimation of nucleated cell counts relied on the amplification of reference gene primers. Data came from immunoSEQ multiplex PCR; TCRdb stores just in-frame clones and leaves some out. D and trimming come from the DNA, and the V and J calls and clone size come from that table. The table shows roughly 100,000 clones, with about 92% occurring only once. The source is a man in his fifties or sixties with active COVID-19. Sequenced input: peripheral blood.

The CDR3 spells CATSSSGGAYNEQFF. CDR3 DNA sequence: TGTGCCACCTCGAGTTCGGGGGGAGCCTACAATGAGCAGTTCTTC. The V and J genes are TRBV24-1 and TRBJ2-1, with 7 nucleotides matching TRBD2. Germline CDR1 is KGHDR and CDR2 is SFDVKD. This CDR3 is built from 15 residues. V trimming: 9 bases; J trimming: 2 bases; junction bases outside the gene matches: 9.